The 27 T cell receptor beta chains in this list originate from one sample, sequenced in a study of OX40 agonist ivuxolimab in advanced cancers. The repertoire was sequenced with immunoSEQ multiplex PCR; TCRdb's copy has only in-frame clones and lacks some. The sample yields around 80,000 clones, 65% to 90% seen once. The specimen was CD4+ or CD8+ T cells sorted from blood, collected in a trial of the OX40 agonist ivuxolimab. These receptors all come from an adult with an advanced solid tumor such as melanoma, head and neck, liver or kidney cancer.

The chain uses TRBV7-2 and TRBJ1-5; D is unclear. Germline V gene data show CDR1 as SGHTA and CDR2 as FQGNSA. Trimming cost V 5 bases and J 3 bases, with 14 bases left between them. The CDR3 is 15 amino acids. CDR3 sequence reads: CASSPGRANNQPQHF. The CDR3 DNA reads TGTGCCAGCAGCCCCGGACGGGCAAACAATCAGCCCCAGCATTTT.

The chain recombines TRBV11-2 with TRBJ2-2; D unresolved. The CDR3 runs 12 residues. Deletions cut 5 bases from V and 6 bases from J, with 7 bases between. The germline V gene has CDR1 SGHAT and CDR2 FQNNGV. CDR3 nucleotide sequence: TGTGCCAGCAGCCAAGGAGCCGGGGAGCTGTTTTTT. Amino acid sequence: CASSQGAGELFF.

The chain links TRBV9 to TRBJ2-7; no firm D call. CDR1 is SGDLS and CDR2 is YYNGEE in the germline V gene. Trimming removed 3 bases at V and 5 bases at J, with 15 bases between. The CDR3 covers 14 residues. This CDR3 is CASSAERLEDEQYF. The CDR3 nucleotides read TGTGCCAGCAGCGCCGAAAGACTGGAAGACGAGCAGTACTTC. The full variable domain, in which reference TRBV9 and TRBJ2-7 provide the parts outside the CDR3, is DSGVTQTPKHLITATGQRVTLRCSPRSGDLSVYWYQQSLDQGLQFLIQYYNGEERAKGNILERFSAQQFPDLHSELNLSSLELGDSALYFCASSAERLEDEQYFGPGTRLTVT.

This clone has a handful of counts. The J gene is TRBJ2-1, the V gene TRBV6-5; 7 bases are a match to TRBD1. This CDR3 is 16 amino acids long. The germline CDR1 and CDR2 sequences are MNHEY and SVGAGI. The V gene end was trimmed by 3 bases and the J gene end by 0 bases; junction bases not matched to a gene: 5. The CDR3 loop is CASSYAGTASYNEQFF. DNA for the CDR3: TGTGCCAGCAGTTATGCCGGGACAGCCTCCTACAATGAGCAGTTCTTC.

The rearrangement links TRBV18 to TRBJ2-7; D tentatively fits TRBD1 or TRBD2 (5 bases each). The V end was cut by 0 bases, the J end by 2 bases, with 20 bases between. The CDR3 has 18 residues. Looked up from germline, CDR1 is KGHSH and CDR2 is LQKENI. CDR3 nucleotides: TGTGCCAGCTCACCACCGTTGGGGGAACGCATTACGGCCTACGAGCAGTACTTC. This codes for CASSPPLGERITAYEQYF.

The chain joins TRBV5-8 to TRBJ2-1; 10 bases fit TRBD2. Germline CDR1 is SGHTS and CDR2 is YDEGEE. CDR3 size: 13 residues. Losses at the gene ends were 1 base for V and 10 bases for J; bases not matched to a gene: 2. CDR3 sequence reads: CASSLKAGGEQFF. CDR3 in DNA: TGTGCCAGCAGCTTGAAAGCGGGAGGGGAGCAGTTCTTC.

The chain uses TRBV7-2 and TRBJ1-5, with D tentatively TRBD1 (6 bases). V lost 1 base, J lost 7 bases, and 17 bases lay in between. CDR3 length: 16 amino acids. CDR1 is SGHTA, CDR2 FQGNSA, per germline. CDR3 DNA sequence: TGTGCCAGCAGCTTAGATCTACAGGGCTTCAGGCAGCCCCAGCATTTT. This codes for CASSLDLQGFRQPQHF. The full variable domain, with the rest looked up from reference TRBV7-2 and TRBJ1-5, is GAGVSQSPSNKVTEKGKDVELRCDPISGHTALYWYRQSLGQGLEFLIYFQGNSAPDKSGLPSDRFSAERTGGSVSTLTIQRTQQEDSAVYLCASSLDLQGFRQPQHFGDGTRLSIL.

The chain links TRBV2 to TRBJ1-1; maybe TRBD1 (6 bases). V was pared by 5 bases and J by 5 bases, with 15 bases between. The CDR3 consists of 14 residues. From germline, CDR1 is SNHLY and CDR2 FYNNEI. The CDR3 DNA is TGTGCCAGCAGTATACAGGGTAGAAGGACTGAAGCTTTCTTT. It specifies CASSIQGRRTEAFF.

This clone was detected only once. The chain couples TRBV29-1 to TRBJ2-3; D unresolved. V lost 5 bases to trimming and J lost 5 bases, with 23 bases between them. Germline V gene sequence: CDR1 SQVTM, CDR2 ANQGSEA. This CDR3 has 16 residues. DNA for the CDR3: TGCAGCGTTCCCCTAGGTGGCCAGGTGAGAGGAGATACGCAGTATTTT. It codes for CSVPLGGQVRGDTQYF.

CDR3 in amino acids: CASSLGGTSTDTQYF. The CDR3, as DNA: TGTGCCAGCAGCTTAGGTGGTACTAGCACAGATACGCAGTATTTT. V is TRBV11-3 and J is TRBJ2-3; D is undetermined. V lost 1 base, J lost 0 bases, and 8 bases lay in between. The CDR3 sequence is 15 residues long. The germline V gene encodes CDR1 SGHNT and CDR2 YENEEA.

The CDR3 spells CASSVADGGRNEKLFF. The CDR3 coding sequence is TGTGCCAGCAGCGTAGCGGACGGGGGGAGGAATGAAAAACTGTTTTTT. The V call is TRBV9, the J call TRBJ1-4; D is possibly TRBD1 (5 bases). Trimming removed 0 bases from V and 5 bases from J, with 14 bases in between. The CDR3 contains 16 residues. CDR1 and CDR2 (germline): SGDLS, YYNGEE.

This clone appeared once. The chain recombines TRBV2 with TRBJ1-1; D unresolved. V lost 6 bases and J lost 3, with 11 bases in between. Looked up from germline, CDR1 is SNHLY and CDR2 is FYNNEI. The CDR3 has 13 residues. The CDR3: CASSRTWDTEAFF. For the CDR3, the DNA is TGTGCCAGCAGCCGAACGTGGGACACTGAAGCTTTCTTT.

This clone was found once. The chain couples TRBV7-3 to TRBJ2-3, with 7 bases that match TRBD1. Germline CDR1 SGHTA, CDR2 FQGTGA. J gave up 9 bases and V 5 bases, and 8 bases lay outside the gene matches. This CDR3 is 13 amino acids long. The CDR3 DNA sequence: TGTGCCAGCAGCCCCCAGACAGGGAGCACGCAGTATTTT. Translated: CASSPQTGSTQYF.

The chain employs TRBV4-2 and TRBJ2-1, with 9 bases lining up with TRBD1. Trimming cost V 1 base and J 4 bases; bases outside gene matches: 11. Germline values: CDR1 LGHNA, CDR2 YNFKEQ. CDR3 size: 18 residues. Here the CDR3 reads CASSQAPRGGQGYNEQFF. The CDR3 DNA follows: TGTGCCAGCAGCCAAGCCCCACGGGGAGGACAGGGGTACAATGAGCAGTTCTTC.

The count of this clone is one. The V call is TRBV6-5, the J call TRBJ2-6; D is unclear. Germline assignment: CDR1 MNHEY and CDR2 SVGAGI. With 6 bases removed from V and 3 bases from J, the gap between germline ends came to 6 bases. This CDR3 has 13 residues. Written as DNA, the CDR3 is TGTGCCAGCAGCCCTTATGGGGCCAACGTCCTGACTTTC. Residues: CASSPYGANVLTF.

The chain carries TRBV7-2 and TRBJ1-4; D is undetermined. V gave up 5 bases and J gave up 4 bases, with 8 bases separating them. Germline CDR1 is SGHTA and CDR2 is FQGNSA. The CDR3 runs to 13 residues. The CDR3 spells CASSRLVNEKLFF. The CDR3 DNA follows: TGTGCCAGCAGCCGCTTAGTTAATGAAAAACTGTTTTTT.

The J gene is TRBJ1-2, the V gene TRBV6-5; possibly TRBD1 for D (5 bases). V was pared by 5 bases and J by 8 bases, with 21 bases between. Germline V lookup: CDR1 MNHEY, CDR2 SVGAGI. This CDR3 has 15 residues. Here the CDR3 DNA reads TGTGCCAGCAGTCCTTACATGGGACGATCGAACGGCTACACCTTC. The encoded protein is CASSPYMGRSNGYTF.

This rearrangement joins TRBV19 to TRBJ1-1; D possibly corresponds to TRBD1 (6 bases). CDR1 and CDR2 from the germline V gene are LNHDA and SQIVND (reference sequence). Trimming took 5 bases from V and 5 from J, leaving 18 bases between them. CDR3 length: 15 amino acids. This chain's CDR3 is CASSFAGGRGTEAFF. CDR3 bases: TGTGCCAGTAGTTTCGCGGGGGGGCGCGGTACTGAAGCTTTCTTT.

CDR3: CAWRDGLLEAFF. The CDR3 coding sequence is TGTGCCTGGAGGGACGGACTCCTTGAAGCTTTCTTT. This chain uses TRBV30 with TRBJ1-1; D unclear. Trimming took off 3 bases at V and 7 bases at J, with 12 bases between the two ends. This CDR3 is built from 12 residues. Looked up from germline, CDR1 is GTSNPN and CDR2 is SVGIG (reference sequence). Full variable domain (remainder filled in from reference TRBV30 and TRBJ1-1): SQTIHQWPATLVQPVGSPLSLECTVEGTSNPNLYWYRQAAGRGLQLLFYSVGIGQISSEVPQNLSASRPQDRQFILSSKKLLLSDSGFYLCAWRDGLLEAFFGQGTRLTVV.

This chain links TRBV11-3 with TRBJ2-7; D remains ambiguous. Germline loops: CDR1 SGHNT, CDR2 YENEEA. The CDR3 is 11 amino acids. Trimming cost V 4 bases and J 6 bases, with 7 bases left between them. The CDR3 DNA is TGTGCCAGCAGCTCTAGTCCCGAGCAGTACTTC. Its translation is CASSSSPEQYF.

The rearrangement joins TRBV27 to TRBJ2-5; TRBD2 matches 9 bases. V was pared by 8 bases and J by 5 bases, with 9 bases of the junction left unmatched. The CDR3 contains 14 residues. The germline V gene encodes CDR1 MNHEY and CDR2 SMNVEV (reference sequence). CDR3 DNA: TGTGCCAGCTCTCCGCTAGCGGGGTATGAGACCCAGTACTTC. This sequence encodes CASSPLAGYETQYF.

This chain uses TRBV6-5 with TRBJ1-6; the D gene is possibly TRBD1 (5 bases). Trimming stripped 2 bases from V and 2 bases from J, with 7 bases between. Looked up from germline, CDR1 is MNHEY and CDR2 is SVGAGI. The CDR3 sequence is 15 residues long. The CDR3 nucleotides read TGTGCCAGCAGTTACGAGGGACCCTATAATTCACCCCTCCACTTT. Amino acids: CASSYEGPYNSPLHF.

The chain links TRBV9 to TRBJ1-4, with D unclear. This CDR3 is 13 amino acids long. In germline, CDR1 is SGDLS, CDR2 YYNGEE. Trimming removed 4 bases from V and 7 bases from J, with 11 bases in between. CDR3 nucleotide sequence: TGTGCCAGCAGCCTTGGGCCGCTTGAAAAACTGTTTTTT. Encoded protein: CASSLGPLEKLFF.

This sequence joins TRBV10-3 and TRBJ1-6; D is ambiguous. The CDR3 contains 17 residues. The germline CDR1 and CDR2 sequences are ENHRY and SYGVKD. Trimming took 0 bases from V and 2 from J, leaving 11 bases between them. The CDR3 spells CAISESGRATYNSPLHF. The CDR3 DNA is TGTGCCATCAGTGAGTCTGGCCGGGCGACCTATAATTCACCCCTCCACTTT.

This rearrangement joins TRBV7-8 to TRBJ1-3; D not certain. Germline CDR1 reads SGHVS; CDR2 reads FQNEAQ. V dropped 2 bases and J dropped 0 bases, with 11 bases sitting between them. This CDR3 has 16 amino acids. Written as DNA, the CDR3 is TGTGCCAGCAGCTTACAGCCAGGAGGCTCTGGAAACACCATATATTTT. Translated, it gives CASSLQPGGSGNTIYF.

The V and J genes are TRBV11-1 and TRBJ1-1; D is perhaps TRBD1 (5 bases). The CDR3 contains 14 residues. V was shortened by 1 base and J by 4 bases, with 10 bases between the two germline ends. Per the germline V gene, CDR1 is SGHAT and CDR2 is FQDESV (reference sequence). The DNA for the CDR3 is TGTGCCAGCAGCTTAGACGCGGGGCTCACTGAAGCTTTCTTT. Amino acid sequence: CASSLDAGLTEAFF.

CDR3 in amino acids: CASSSGTSGYNEQFF. CDR3 coding DNA: TGTGCCAGCAGTTCCGGGACTAGCGGCTACAATGAGCAGTTCTTC. J is TRBJ2-1 and V is TRBV6-4; 11 bases map to TRBD2. The V and J ends lost 5 bases and 3 bases, in that order; junction bases with no gene match: 3. The CDR3 spans 15 residues. The germline gives CDR1 MRHNA, CDR2 SNTAGT.